These 17 T cell receptor beta chains were sequenced from one sample in a study of T cell responses to AZD1222 COVID-19 vaccine. Clones were sequenced by immunoSEQ multiplex PCR, and TCRdb holds only the in-frame ones, with some missing. This sample yields over 20,000 clones, of which approximately 88% are seen a single time; less than 3% belongs to the top ten. Here the sequenced sample was peripheral blood, taken 28 days after the second AZD1222 dose. The receptor source for this set is an adult who received the AZD1222 COVID-19 vaccine.

This clone was detected only once. This chain joins TRBV29-1 and TRBJ1-2; a possible D gene is TRBD1 (6 bases). The germline gives CDR1 SQVTM, CDR2 ANQGSEA. CDR3 length: 16 residues. The V end lost 7 bases, the J end lost 2 bases, and 23 bases lay between the germline ends. The CDR3 bases are TGCAGCGCCGAGGGGGGGACACCAGCCGGGAACTATGGCTACACCTTC. Amino acid sequence: CSAEGGTPAGNYGYTF.

This clone showed up just a few times. Here the CDR3 DNA reads TGTGCCAGCACATCCGGGGACAGGGGGTGGAACGAGCAGTACTTC. Encoded protein: CASTSGDRGWNEQYF. V gene TRBV6-5 combines with J gene TRBJ2-7; 11 bases match TRBD1. The V segment lost 7 bases and the J segment 5 bases; nucleotides outside the gene matches: 10. The CDR3 runs to 15 residues. The germline V gene has CDR1 MNHEY and CDR2 SVGAGI.

This clone was seen only a few times. The chain has TRBV6-2 or TRBV6-3 and TRBJ2-2; maybe TRBD2 (5 bases). V lost 2 bases to trimming and J lost 6 bases, with 7 bases between them. The CDR3 totals 13 residues. Germline CDR1 reads MNHEY; CDR2 reads SVGEGT. CDR3 DNA: TGTGCCAGCAGTTACGAGGGAGCCGGGGAGCTGTTTTTT. This encodes CASSYEGAGELFF.

In its sample, this clone was seen once. CDR3 in amino acids: CASSIGAIQPQHF. The CDR3 coding sequence is TGTGCCAGCAGTATAGGGGCGATTCAGCCCCAGCATTTT. This chain links TRBV12-3 or TRBV12-4 with TRBJ1-5, with a tentative D call TRBD1 (5 bases). V lost 5 bases and J lost 6, with 11 bases in between. The CDR3 is 13 residues long.

The chain employs TRBV20-1 and TRBJ2-3, with D possibly TRBD2 on 6 matching bases. With 3 bases removed from V and 4 bases from J, the gap between germline ends came to 14 bases. The CDR3 has 14 residues. Germline V gene lookup returns CDR1 DFQATT and CDR2 SNEGSKA (reference sequence). The CDR3 DNA reads TGCAGTGCTAGTAGTCTAGCGTCCCCAGATACGCAGTATTTT. Translated, it gives CSASSLASPDTQYF.

This chain links TRBV11-2 with TRBJ1-2, with D unclear. The V and J ends lost 5 bases and 2 bases respectively, with 12 bases between them. The CDR3 has 14 residues. Germline values: CDR1 SGHAT, CDR2 FQNNGV. CDR3 nucleotides: TGTGCCAGCAGCCCCGGCGGCAGCAACTATGGCTACACCTTC. Translation: CASSPGGSNYGYTF.

J is TRBJ1-3 and V is TRBV6-5; D gene unclear. The CDR3 totals 12 residues. Germline V gene lookup returns CDR1 MNHEY and CDR2 SVGAGI. V was trimmed by 11 bases and J by 0 bases, leaving 8 bases between them. The CDR3 region has the DNA TGTGCCTCGTCCCTCTCTGGAAACACCATATATTTT. Its protein is CASSLSGNTIYF.

This chain connects TRBV12-3 or TRBV12-4 to TRBJ2-4; 7 nucleotides line up with TRBD1. The CDR3 runs to 13 residues. Unmatched junction bases numbered 7, after V lost 6 bases and J lost 8 bases. Here the CDR3 reads CASRQTGVDIQYF. The CDR3 coding sequence is TGTGCCAGCAGGCAAACAGGGGTGGACATTCAGTACTTC.

J is TRBJ1-3 and V is TRBV4-3, with D maybe TRBD1 (6 bases). This CDR3 region has 16 residues. V lost 2 bases and J lost 0, with 11 bases in between. Germline assignment: CDR1 LGHNA and CDR2 YSLEER. CDR3 sequence (DNA): TGCGCCAGCAGCCAACGCGGACAGAGCTCTGGAAACACCATATATTTT. Translated: CASSQRGQSSGNTIYF.

The rearrangement joins TRBV7-2 to TRBJ2-7, with a tentative D call TRBD1 (6 bases). From germline, CDR1 is SGHTA and CDR2 FQGNSA. This CDR3 spans 14 amino acids. V lost 5 bases and J 2 bases, leaving 13 bases between the germline ends. CDR3 protein: CASSDLGDTYEQYF. The CDR3 DNA reads TGTGCCAGCAGCGACCTGGGGGACACCTACGAGCAGTACTTC.

The chain carries TRBV4-1 and TRBJ2-2; TRBD2 aligns across 8 bases. The junction had 7 bases not matched to a gene; V was cut back by 1 base and J by 6 bases. The germline V gene encodes CDR1 MGHRA and CDR2 YSYEKL. The CDR3 runs to 16 residues. The CDR3 DNA reads as TGCGCCAGCAGCCAAGTTCGGGGGGGGACCCCCGGGGAGCTGTTTTTT. This sequence encodes CASSQVRGGTPGELFF.

V is TRBV20-1 and J is TRBJ1-1; no firm D call. The CDR3 has 13 amino acids. V was pared by 3 bases and J by 5 bases, with 13 bases between. Germline V lookup: CDR1 DFQATT, CDR2 SNEGSKA (reference sequence). CDR3 loop: CSASLHGGTEAFF. CDR3 bases: TGCAGTGCTAGTTTACACGGTGGGACTGAAGCTTTCTTT.

The rearrangement joins TRBV19 to TRBJ2-3, with TRBD1 matching over 8 bases. Germline V lookup: CDR1 LNHDA, CDR2 SQIVND (reference sequence). The ends lost 6 bases at V and 5 bases at J; junction bases unmatched: 1. This CDR3 spans 12 amino acids. CDR3 sequence: CASSTGGDTQYF. The CDR3 bases are TGTGCCAGTAGCACAGGGGGAGATACGCAGTATTTT.

Only a few counts were recorded for this clone. This chain joins TRBV19 and TRBJ2-3; 7 nucleotides align to TRBD2. Germline trimming cut 6 bases from V and 4 bases from J; bases unmatched to any gene: 4. From germline, CDR1 is LNHDA and CDR2 SQIVND (reference sequence). The length of the CDR3 is 13 residues. The CDR3 region is CASRVSGADTQYF. For the CDR3, the DNA is TGTGCCAGTAGGGTGAGCGGGGCAGATACGCAGTATTTT. Full variable domain (remainder filled in from reference TRBV19 and TRBJ2-3): DGGITQSPKYLFRKEGQNVTLSCEQNLNHDAMYWYRQDPGQGLRLIYYSQIVNDFQKGDIAEGYSVSREKKESFPLTVTSAQKNPTAFYLCASRVSGADTQYFGPGTRLTVL.

The table lists this clone with a few counts. V is TRBV3-1 (or the pseudogene TRBV3-2) and J is TRBJ2-7; D remains unclear. The CDR3 length is 12 residues. Germline V lookup: CDR1 LGHDT, CDR2 YNNKEL (reference sequence). V was trimmed by 1 base and J by 6 bases, leaving 7 bases between them. CDR3 amino acids: CASSQASLEQYF. The CDR3 bases are TGTGCCAGCAGCCAAGCTTCTCTCGAGCAGTACTTC.

The rearrangement uses TRBV15 and TRBJ2-1; tentatively, D is TRBD2 (6 bases). The V and J ends lost 4 bases and 7 bases respectively, with 20 bases between them. The CDR3 has 16 amino acids. The germline V gene has CDR1 LNHNV and CDR2 YYDKDF (reference sequence). CDR3 loop: CATSTLGAGSGNEQFF. The CDR3 DNA reads as TGTGCCACCAGCACCTTAGGAGCGGGCTCTGGGAATGAGCAGTTCTTC.

V is TRBV6-2 or TRBV6-3 and J is TRBJ1-1, with a weak D call TRBD1 (6 bases). The V and J ends lost 5 bases and 7 bases respectively, with 17 bases between them. This CDR3 has 14 amino acids. Germline CDR1 and CDR2: MNHEY and SVGEGT. The CDR3 sequence is CASSQQGYSGEAFF. The CDR3 DNA sequence: TGTGCCAGCAGTCAACAGGGTTATTCAGGTGAAGCTTTCTTT.